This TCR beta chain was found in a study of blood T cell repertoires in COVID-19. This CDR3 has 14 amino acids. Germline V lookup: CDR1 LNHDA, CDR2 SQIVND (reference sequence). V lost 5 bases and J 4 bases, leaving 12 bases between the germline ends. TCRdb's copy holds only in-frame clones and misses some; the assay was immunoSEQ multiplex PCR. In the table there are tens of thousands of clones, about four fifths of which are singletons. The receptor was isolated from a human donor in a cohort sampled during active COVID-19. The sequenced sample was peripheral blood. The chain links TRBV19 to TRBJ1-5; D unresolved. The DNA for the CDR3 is TGTGCCAGTAGTTCCTCGCGGCTTAATCAGCCCCAGCATTTT. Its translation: CASSSSRLNQPQHF.